These 10 T cell receptor beta chains were sequenced from one sample in a study of long-term antiretroviral therapy in people with HIV. immunoSEQ v3.0 was run at survey level. This table comes from immunoSEQ multiplex PCR, and its TCRdb copy is limited to in-frame clones, with some not included. The sample shows 23,000 or so clones, under 80% of them seen only once. Sequenced here: unsorted PBMCs, sampled 0.5 years after starting antiretroviral therapy. Source of these receptors: a middle-aged woman with HIV.

The chain combines TRBV18 with TRBJ1-2; D unclear. The CDR3 length is 13 residues. With 2 bases removed from V and 1 base from J, the gap between germline ends came to 5 bases. Germline V gene data show CDR1 as KGHSH and CDR2 as LQKENI. The CDR3 is CASSPEGNYGYTF. CDR3 sequence (DNA): TGTGCCAGCTCACCAGAGGGTAACTATGGCTACACCTTC.

The chain employs TRBV4-1 and TRBJ1-2, with D unresolved. V was cut by 0 bases and J by 7 bases, with 9 bases left in between. The CDR3 is 13 residues long. Germline CDR1 MGHRA, CDR2 YSYEKL. The chain's CDR3 is CASSQDPFSGYTF. The CDR3 nucleotides read TGCGCCAGCAGCCAAGATCCCTTTAGTGGCTACACCTTC.

This clone has just a few counts. The V and J genes are TRBV4-2 and TRBJ1-2; 9 nucleotides align to TRBD1. The germline gives CDR1 LGHNA, CDR2 YNFKEQ. J gave up 8 bases and V 0 bases, and 7 bases lay outside the gene matches. This CDR3 contains 15 residues. CDR3 loop: CASSQEGQGSSGYTF. The CDR3 bases are TGTGCCAGCAGCCAAGAAGGACAGGGGTCATCCGGCTACACCTTC.

This clone was counted a few times. This chain connects TRBV7-9 to TRBJ2-7; D might be TRBD1 (6 bases). The CDR3 is 18 amino acids. Looked up from germline, CDR1 is SEHNR and CDR2 is FQNEAQ (reference sequence). Trimming pared 1 base from V and 11 bases from J, leaving 30 bases between. CDR3 protein: CASSLGDLKQGPVGMEYF. The CDR3 DNA follows: TGTGCCAGCAGCTTAGGTGACCTGAAACAGGGCCCCGTAGGGATGGAGTACTTC.

The chain has TRBV10-3 and TRBJ2-1; possible D gene TRBD1, 5 bases. Per germline, CDR1 ENHRY and CDR2 SYGVKD. CDR3 length equals 14 residues. The ends were cut back, 10 bases at V and 5 bases at J, with 18 bases in the middle. This chain's CDR3 is CATRVRGTHNEQFF. CDR3 sequence (DNA): TGTGCCACCAGAGTAAGGGGCACCCACAATGAGCAGTTCTTC.

The chain carries TRBV28 and TRBJ1-4; 7 bases match TRBD1. The length of the CDR3 is 17 residues. The germline V gene has CDR1 MDHEN and CDR2 SYDVKM. The V gene end was trimmed by 2 bases and the J gene end by 3 bases; junction bases not matched to a gene: 9. In DNA form, the CDR3 reads TGTGCCAGCAGTTTAAGGGGGCCCTATGCACCTAATGAAAAACTGTTTTTT. Its translation is CASSLRGPYAPNEKLFF.

The chain carries TRBV9 and TRBJ1-1; D is uncertain. In germline, CDR1 is SGDLS, CDR2 YYNGEE. V gave up 4 bases and J gave up 3 bases, with 13 bases separating them. The CDR3 spans 14 residues. CDR3 residues: CASSPEGTDTEAFF. In DNA form, the CDR3 reads TGTGCCAGCAGCCCCGAAGGAACGGACACTGAAGCTTTCTTT. The full variable domain, with the rest looked up from reference TRBV9 and TRBJ1-1, is DSGVTQTPKHLITATGQRVTLRCSPRSGDLSVYWYQQSLDQGLQFLIQYYNGEERAKGNILERFSAQQFPDLHSELNLSSLELGDSALYFCASSPEGTDTEAFFGQGTRLTVV.

The rearrangement joins TRBV30 to TRBJ1-5, with D possibly being TRBD1 (5 bases). Trimming pared 3 bases from V and 4 bases from J, leaving 22 bases between. Germline V gene lookup returns CDR1 GTSNPN and CDR2 SVGIG (reference sequence). This CDR3 has 17 amino acids. The CDR3 spells CAWSSDRSGLGNQPQHF. The DNA of the CDR3 is TGTGCCTGGAGCTCCGACAGATCGGGGCTGGGGAATCAGCCCCAGCATTTT.

The V gene is TRBV2, the J gene TRBJ2-5; possibly TRBD2 for D (7 bases). Trimming pared 8 bases from V and 7 bases from J, leaving 26 bases between. CDR1 is SNHLY and CDR2 is FYNNEI in the germline V gene. CDR3 length equals 16 residues. The CDR3 here is CASGIGGGGPLLTQYF. CDR3 DNA: TGTGCCAGCGGGATTGGGGGCGGGGGCCCTCTTTTGACCCAGTACTTC.

The chain recombines TRBV19 with TRBJ2-3; D not certain. Germline lookup yields CDR1 LNHDA and CDR2 SQIVND (reference sequence). This CDR3 region has 11 residues. V was cut by 4 bases and J by 5 bases, with 4 bases left in between. The DNA of the CDR3 is TGTGCCAGTAGTACGGTAGATACGCAGTATTTT. Translating gives CASSTVDTQYF.